The present TCR beta chain was sequenced within a study of T cells in Graves' hyperthyroidism and ophthalmopathy. TCR beta CDR3 regions were amplified from RNA transcripts. Initially, a first-round RT-PCR of the TCR CDR3 employed the HTBI primer set. TCRdb fed the multiplex PCR reads into MiXCR, producing one record per CDR3 protein. This sample has about 710,000 distinct CDR3 sequences, with approximately 16% found just once. Per germline, CDR1 MNHEY and CDR2 SVGEGT. The CDR3 has 20 amino acids. With 2 bases clipped from V and 4 bases from J, the junction kept 19 bases outside the gene matches. Input material: blood. This TCR was recovered from a young man with Graves' hyperthyroidism. The chain uses TRBV6-2 or TRBV6-3 and TRBJ2-2, with 7 bases aligning to TRBD2. The CDR3 loop reads CASSYPSAGFSGGGTGELFF. The DNA of the CDR3 is TGTGCCAGCAGTTACCCGAGTGCGGGGTTCTCGGGGGGAGGCACCGGGGAGCTGTTTTTT.